This TCR beta chain came from a study of tumor-infiltrating lymphocytes in oesophageal squamous cell carcinoma. This clonotype appeared once. Via MiXCR, TCRdb re-called the PCR reads, giving one row per CDR3 protein. The sample shows roughly 9,700 distinct CDR3 sequences, under 70% of them seen only once. With 2 bases removed from V and 6 bases from J, the gap between germline ends came to 13 bases. The CDR3 runs to 14 residues. In germline, CDR1 is SGHVS, CDR2 FQNEAQ. The sequence derives from a female donor with esophageal squamous cell carcinoma. The sample comprised esophageal tumor tissue. This chain links TRBV7-8 with TRBJ1-1, with D perhaps matching TRBD1 (5 bases). CDR3 bases: TGTGCCAGCAGCTTAAACCCTGGGGACGCTGAAGCTTTCTTT. The encoded protein is CASSLNPGDAEAFF.